This T cell receptor beta chain was captured by sequencing in a study of human T cells and chemical hapten exposure. In the study overall: Donors were sensitized with 2% DPC on the upper inner arm. There were per-sample TCR yield variations, arising mainly from small pooled library volume differences.

Time point in this sample: patch test 2, 6 weeks after DPC sensitization. Treatment meaning: therapeutic diphenylcyclopropenone sensitization with weekly scalp DPC. Sequencing started from total RNA isolated from unfractionated whole blood. The study's library attached unique molecular identifiers to single cDNA molecules. Via MiXCR, TCRdb re-called the RACE reads, giving one row per CDR3 protein. This table holds a few hundred thousand distinct CDR3 sequences, 6% to 7% found once. This TCR was recovered from a woman aged 18-29 years with alopecia areata. Some clones in this sample may be carry-over from other donors' samples. The specimen was whole blood, collected in connection with sensitization to the hapten diphenylcyclopropenone (DPC).

CDR3 nucleotides: TGCGCCAGCAGCCGGGGACCACCAGAGACCCAGTACTTC. Translation: CASSRGPPETQYF. The genes are TRBV5-1 and TRBJ2-5, with D perhaps given as TRBD1 or TRBD2 (5 bases each). The germline V and J ends were trimmed by 4 bases and 4 bases, with 11 bases remaining between them. CDR1 SGHRS and CDR2 YFSETQ come from the germline V gene. The CDR3 runs 13 residues.